The 3 T cell receptor beta chains below all came from one sample that was sequenced in a study of regulatory T cells in long-lasting Graves disease. Specified time point: persistent/refractory GD, antithyroid drugs over 5 years with positive TRAb. From PBMCs, RNA was extracted and then used to make the TCR library. Arm-PCR of CDR3 regions and iRepertoire HTBI primers were used to build TCR beta libraries. MiXCR was run by TCRdb on the multiplex PCR reads, yielding one entry per CDR3 protein. Of 400,000 to 600,000 distinct CDR3 sequences in the sample, roughly 21% were seen once. The material was peripheral blood mononuclear cells (PBMCs), obtained when the disease was refractory, from a patient treated with antithyroid drugs. These receptors all stem from a female donor with Graves disease.

The genes are TRBV5-1 and TRBJ1-6, with D possibly TRBD1 on 5 matching bases. Germline V lookup: CDR1 SGHRS, CDR2 YFSETQ. The V gene lost 0 bases and the J gene lost 5 bases, with 9 bases spanning the gap. The CDR3 is 15 residues long. The CDR3 here is CASSLGVTDNSPLHF. The CDR3 nucleotides are TGCGCCAGCAGCTTGGGGGTGACAGATAATTCACCCCTCCACTTT. The variable domain in full, completed from reference TRBV5-1 and TRBJ1-6, reads KAGVTQTPRYLIKTRGQQVTLSCSPISGHRSVSWYQQTPGQGLQFLFEYFSETQRNKGNFPGRFSGRQFSNSRSEMNVSTLELGDSALYLCASSLGVTDNSPLHFGNGTRLTVT.

This clonotype was counted at least ten times. Germline and junction disagree at one end, which may indicate a read error. This chain uses TRBV7-6 with TRBJ2-4; TRBD1 is a possible D gene (5 bases). The CDR3 is made up of 12 amino acids. Germline CDR1 and CDR2: SGHVS and FNYEAQ. In DNA, the CDR3 is TGCGGCAGGGAACTAGCCAAAAACATTCAGTACTTC. Translation gives CGRELAKNIQYF.

The chain employs TRBV3-1 and TRBJ2-2; D is unresolved. Germline CDR1 reads LGHDT; CDR2 reads YNNKEL (reference sequence). Between the trimmed V and J ends, which lost 0 bases and 7 bases, there was a span of 9 bases. This CDR3 is built from 14 residues. The CDR3, as DNA: TGTGCCAGCAGCCAAGATAAAGTCCTCGGGGAGCTGTTTTTT. This sequence encodes CASSQDKVLGELFF.